One and the same sample provided the 5 T cell receptor beta chains below, sequenced in a study of cytomegalovirus exposure and HLA in healthy donors. Profiled with immunoSEQ multiplex PCR; TCRdb holds only in-frame clones, not every one. The sample carries 150,000 or so clones, around 88% recorded once. Sequencing was done on a sample of PBMCs. The source of these receptors is a man younger than 30 in good health and CMV-seropositive.

The chain links TRBV18 to TRBJ2-2; TRBD2 aligns across 11 bases. This CDR3 contains 16 residues. V shed 3 bases and J 4 bases; nucleotides not matched to a gene: 4. Germline values: CDR1 KGHSH, CDR2 LQKENI. The CDR3 protein is CASSPGLAASTGELFF. The CDR3 DNA follows: TGTGCCAGCTCACCGGGACTAGCGGCCAGCACCGGGGAGCTGTTTTTT.

The V call is TRBV7-3, the J call TRBJ2-2, with 9 bases identical to TRBD2. Germline CDR1 and CDR2: SGHTA and FQGTGA. V shed 5 bases, J shed 5 bases, and the junction held 9 bases outside the gene matches. The CDR3 has 16 amino acids. In nucleotides, the CDR3 is TGTGCCAGCAGCCAGTCTAGCGGGATGGGGACCGGGGAGCTGTTTTTT. Amino acids: CASSQSSGMGTGELFF.

V and J are TRBV7-3 and TRBJ2-7; D perhaps matches TRBD2 (5 bases). CDR3 size: 15 residues. V lost 1 base and J 0 bases, leaving 10 bases between the germline ends. In germline, CDR1 is SGHTA, CDR2 FQGTGA. In nucleotides, the CDR3 is TGTGCCAGCAGCTTAAGGGCAGAGGGCTCCTACGAGCAGTACTTC. Translating it yields CASSLRAEGSYEQYF.

This sequence joins TRBV12-5 and TRBJ1-2, with D hard to call. Trimming cost V 3 bases and J 0 bases, with 11 bases left between them. CDR1 is LGHNT and CDR2 is FRNRAP in the germline V gene. This CDR3 is 15 amino acids long. This CDR3 reads CASGLSAPANYGYTF. The DNA for the CDR3 is TGTGCTAGTGGTTTAAGTGCACCAGCTAACTATGGCTACACCTTC.

The V and J genes are TRBV11-2 and TRBJ2-3; 7 nucleotides line up with TRBD2. The length of the CDR3 is 16 residues. Losses at the gene ends were 4 bases for V and 2 bases for J; bases not matched to a gene: 9. Germline V CDR1 and CDR2: SGHAT, FQNNGV. Written as DNA, the CDR3 is TGTGCCAGCAGCTCCGCCGGGGGAGGGCCCACAGATACGCAGTATTTT. This sequence encodes CASSSAGGGPTDTQYF.